Presented here are 15 T cell receptor beta chains from one specimen sequenced in a study of blood T cell repertoires in COVID-19. The repertoire was sequenced with immunoSEQ multiplex PCR; TCRdb's copy has only in-frame clones and lacks some. The sample yields approximately 82,000 clones, roughly 89% seen once. The sample was peripheral blood. The source of these receptors is a man in his 70s with active or convalescent COVID-19.

The chain joins TRBV6-6 to TRBJ2-1, with 8 bases aligning to TRBD2. Germline trimming cut 0 bases from V and 3 bases from J; bases unmatched to any gene: 4. This CDR3 has 16 amino acids. From germline, CDR1 is MNHNY and CDR2 SVGAGI (reference sequence). The CDR3 here is CASSYSTSVIYNEQFF. Written as DNA, the CDR3 is TGTGCCAGCAGTTACTCGACTAGCGTAATCTACAATGAGCAGTTCTTC.

The chain is built from TRBV5-1 and TRBJ2-2, with D perhaps matching TRBD1 (6 bases). Trimming pared 5 bases from V and 7 bases from J, leaving 15 bases between. This CDR3 has 14 residues. CDR1 and CDR2 (germline): SGHRS, YFSETQ. The CDR3 is CASRGSRGDGELFF. CDR3 nucleotides: TGCGCCAGCAGGGGTAGCAGGGGAGACGGGGAGCTGTTTTTT.

The chain is built from TRBV2 and TRBJ1-4; D perhaps matches TRBD1 (6 bases). CDR1 is SNHLY and CDR2 is FYNNEI in the germline V gene. The CDR3 is 18 amino acids. V lost 4 bases and J 7 bases, leaving 25 bases between the germline ends. CDR3 nucleotides: TGTGCCAGCAGTGCGGGACTCATACAGGGAGGGCCGGGTGAAAAACTGTTTTTT. It specifies CASSAGLIQGGPGEKLFF.

The chain uses TRBV25-1 and TRBJ1-2; D not resolved. V lost 5 bases, J lost 6 bases, and 13 bases lay in between. Germline V CDR1 and CDR2: MGHDK, SYGVNS. The CDR3 consists of 13 residues. The CDR3 region is CASSRVLMDGYTF. The CDR3 nucleotides read TGTGCCAGCAGTCGGGTCCTTATGGATGGCTACACCTTC.

This sequence joins TRBV7-2 and TRBJ1-5; D may be TRBD1 (6 bases). Per the germline V gene, CDR1 is SGHTA and CDR2 is FQGNSA. V was clipped by 0 bases and J by 8 bases, with 14 bases between them. The CDR3 contains 15 residues. The CDR3 coding sequence is TGTGCCAGCAGCTTAGCGGGGGGGGCGCTGAAGCCCCAGCATTTT. Encoded protein: CASSLAGGALKPQHF. Full variable domain (rest looked up from reference TRBV7-2 and TRBJ1-5): GAGVSQSPSNKVTEKGKDVELRCDPISGHTALYWYRQSLGQGLEFLIYFQGNSAPDKSGLPSDRFSAERTGGSVSTLTIQRTQQEDSAVYLCASSLAGGALKPQHFGDGTRLSIL.

This clone was seen a single time. The conserved phenylalanine or tryptophan is not found at the CDR3 terminus, so this likely reflects a read error. Because the CDR3's place on the DNA is in doubt, the DNA is left out and the CDR3 is given as listed by TCRdb. The V call is TRBV27, the J call TRBJ1-4; TRBD1 was called by the table and not checked on the DNA. Counting both end residues, the CDR3 totals 10 amino acids. CDR1 and CDR2 (germline): MNHEY, SMNVEV (reference sequence). The chain's CDR3 is CASSPPYRML.

The chain employs TRBV28 and TRBJ2-6; D might be TRBD1 (6 bases). CDR3 length: 19 residues. Trimming cost V 2 bases and J 0 bases, with 17 bases left between them. Germline V CDR1 and CDR2: MDHEN, SYDVKM. The CDR3 DNA is TGTGCCAGCAGTTTAGTGGGCAGGGGCCTTACCTCTGGGGCCAACGTCCTGACTTTC. Encoded protein: CASSLVGRGLTSGANVLTF.

The chain joins TRBV10-3 to TRBJ1-2; D unclear. Trimming shortened V by 3 bases and J by 1 base, and 6 bases separated the two germline ends. The CDR3 sequence is 13 residues long. Germline CDR1 is ENHRY and CDR2 is SYGVKD. The CDR3 DNA follows: TGTGCCATCAGTGAAGAGGGTAACTATGGCTACACCTTC. It yields the protein CAISEEGNYGYTF.

The J gene is TRBJ1-2, the V gene TRBV29-1, with TRBD1 matching over 9 bases. CDR1 and CDR2 (germline): SQVTM, ANQGSEA. The V segment lost 5 bases and the J segment 2 bases; nucleotides outside the gene matches: 6. The CDR3 is made up of 14 amino acids. CDR3: CSVNSGTGNYGYTF. In DNA, the CDR3 is TGCAGCGTTAACTCCGGGACAGGGAACTATGGCTACACCTTC.

This clone was recorded a few times. The chain couples TRBV6-5 to TRBJ1-5; D ambiguous. Germline lookup yields CDR1 MNHEY and CDR2 SVGAGI. The CDR3 length is 15 residues. Trimming removed 4 bases from V and 2 bases from J, with 12 bases in between. Written as DNA, the CDR3 is TGTGCCAGCAGTTTGACCCCCGGAGGCAATCAGCCCCAGCATTTT. This encodes CASSLTPGGNQPQHF.

This clone was observed a single time. The chain recombines TRBV6-1 with TRBJ2-7, with TRBD1 as a possible D gene (5 bases). Germline V gene sequence: CDR1 MNHNS, CDR2 SASEGT. This CDR3 is 12 amino acids long. Trimming pared 1 base from V and 4 bases from J, leaving 5 bases between. CDR3 sequence (DNA): TGTGCCAGCAGTGAAGAGGGGTACGAGCAGTACTTC. It translates to CASSEEGYEQYF.

V usage is TRBV6-1 and J usage is TRBJ1-2; the match to TRBD1 covers 8 bases. The length of the CDR3 is 14 residues. Germline V CDR1 and CDR2: MNHNS, SASEGT. The V gene end was trimmed by 2 bases and the J gene end by 4 bases; junction bases not matched to a gene: 3. DNA for the CDR3: TGTGCCAGCAGTGAACAGGGGGCCCGCTATGGCTACACCTTC. It yields the protein CASSEQGARYGYTF.

The gene calls are TRBV5-6 and TRBJ2-3, with D possibly matching TRBD2 (5 bases). V dropped 1 base and J dropped 3 bases, with 15 bases sitting between them. CDR3 length: 16 residues. Germline V gene data show CDR1 as SGHDT and CDR2 as YYEEEE. The CDR3 region has the DNA TGTGCCAGCAGCTTGAGGGTTAGCGATCGAACAGATACGCAGTATTTT. It codes for CASSLRVSDRTDTQYF.

The chain carries TRBV24-1 and TRBJ1-2; D not certain. Germline V gene data show CDR1 as KGHDR and CDR2 as SFDVKD. V was trimmed by 4 bases and J by 4 bases, leaving 9 bases between them. There are 13 residues in the CDR3. In DNA form, the CDR3 reads TGTGCCACCAGTGACAGTAACCTCTATGGCTACACCTTC. Translated: CATSDSNLYGYTF.

This clone showed up just a few times. This chain connects TRBV19 to TRBJ1-5, with 8 bases lining up with TRBD1. Germline assignment: CDR1 LNHDA and CDR2 SQIVND (reference sequence). J gave up 2 bases and V 4 bases, and 4 bases lay outside the gene matches. The CDR3 loop spans 15 amino acids. CDR3 in DNA: TGTGCCAGTAGTAGATTGGGACAGGGCAATCAGCCCCAGCATTTT. It codes for CASSRLGQGNQPQHF.